Following are 22 T cell receptor beta chains from one sample sequenced in a study of blood T cell repertoires in COVID-19. Sequenced by immunoSEQ multiplex PCR; TCRdb stores in-frame clones only, minus some. The sample records more than 200,000 clones, approximately 90% being singletons. Sequenced: peripheral blood. These receptors all come from an elderly man with acute or convalescent COVID-19.

The rearrangement links TRBV4-3 to TRBJ1-6; 7 bases match TRBD1. The CDR3 length is 18 residues. CDR1 is LGHNA, CDR2 YSLEER, per germline. The ends lost 0 bases at V and 6 bases at J; junction bases unmatched: 11. CDR3 in DNA: TGCGCCAGCAGCCAAGATGCCCCACAACGGGACAGTAATTCACCCCTCCACTTT. This sequence encodes CASSQDAPQRDSNSPLHF.

The V and J genes are TRBV11-3 and TRBJ1-2, with D perhaps TRBD1 (6 bases). Trimming shortened V by 4 bases and J by 8 bases, and 14 bases separated the two germline ends. Looked up from germline, CDR1 is SGHNT and CDR2 is YENEEA. CDR3 size: 13 residues. The CDR3 protein is CASSSRPQGGYTF. For the CDR3, the DNA is TGTGCCAGCAGCTCCCGGCCGCAGGGGGGCTACACCTTC.

In this sample, this clone turned up a few times. The V gene is TRBV12-3 or TRBV12-4, the J gene TRBJ2-7, with D unresolved. CDR3 length equals 13 residues. The V end lost 3 bases, the J end lost 0 bases, and 6 bases lay between the germline ends. The CDR3 sequence is CASSFGLSYEQYV. The CDR3 DNA reads TGTGCCAGCAGTTTTGGCCTCTCCTACGAGCAGTACGTC.

Here the CDR3 reads CASSRTGSNQPQHF. Here the CDR3 DNA reads TGTGCCAGCAGTCGGACAGGGAGCAATCAGCCCCAGCATTTT. This chain links TRBV6-5 with TRBJ1-5; the match to TRBD1 covers 8 bases. The CDR3 consists of 14 residues. V dropped 5 bases and J dropped 1; count of bases not matched to a gene: 1. Germline V gene sequence: CDR1 MNHEY, CDR2 SVGAGI.

The chain recombines TRBV7-2 with TRBJ2-5; 11 positions agree with TRBD2. Germline trimming cut 1 base from V and 5 bases from J; bases unmatched to any gene: 6. CDR3 length: 16 amino acids. CDR1 is SGHTA, CDR2 FQGNSA, per germline. In DNA form, the CDR3 reads TGTGCCAGCAGCTTAGATTCTAGCGGGAGGACGGAGACCCAGTACTTC. It is translated as CASSLDSSGRTETQYF.

The chain has TRBV6-5 and TRBJ2-3; D remains unclear. Germline CDR1 is MNHEY and CDR2 is SVGAGI. V was shortened by 6 bases and J by 5 bases, with 6 bases between the two germline ends. The CDR3 is 11 amino acids. The CDR3 region is CASRELDTQYF. The CDR3 bases are TGTGCCAGCAGGGAGCTAGATACGCAGTATTTT.

CDR3 residues: CASKTVNTEAFF. The CDR3 nucleotides are TGTGCCAGTAAGACAGTGAACACTGAAGCTTTCTTT. V usage is TRBV6-5 and J usage is TRBJ1-1, with D perhaps matching TRBD1 (5 bases). The ends were cut back, 9 bases at V and 0 bases at J, with 8 bases in the middle. CDR1 and CDR2 from the germline V gene are MNHEY and SVGAGI. The CDR3 loop spans 12 amino acids.

The rearrangement links TRBV6-2 or TRBV6-3 to TRBJ2-7; the D gene is possibly TRBD1 (5 bases). CDR3 length: 14 residues. Germline V gives CDR1 MNHEY, CDR2 SVGEGT. Trimming cost V 2 bases and J 5 bases, with 13 bases left between them. For the CDR3, the DNA is TGTGCCAGCAGTTACGCTGACAGAGGTGACGAGCAGTACGTC. Residues: CASSYADRGDEQYV.

This rearrangement joins TRBV11-2 to TRBJ2-7; D call uncertain. The CDR3 length is 11 residues. Per germline, CDR1 SGHAT and CDR2 FQNNGV. The V end was cut by 4 bases, the J end by 4 bases, with 5 bases between. CDR3 protein: CASSSPYEQYF. The CDR3 DNA reads TGTGCCAGCAGCTCCCCTTACGAGCAGTACTTC.

On this clone itself: Additional DNA sequences in this sample encode the identical CDR3. V gene TRBV18 combines with J gene TRBJ1-1; 10 bases align to TRBD1. Germline lookup yields CDR1 KGHSH and CDR2 LQKENI. The V and J ends lost 3 bases and 4 bases, in that order; junction bases with no gene match: 2. The CDR3 extends over 14 amino acids. This CDR3 is CASSPRDRGTEAFF. As DNA, the CDR3 is TGTGCCAGCTCACCCCGGGACAGGGGCACTGAAGCTTTCTTT. Drawing the rest from reference TRBV18 and TRBJ1-1, the complete variable domain is NAGVMQNPRHLVRRRGQEARLRCSPMKGHSHVYWYRQLPEEGLKFMVYLQKENIIDESGMPKERFSAEFPKEGPSILRIQQVVRGDSAAYFCASSPRDRGTEAFFGQGTRLTVV.

The chain is built from TRBV24-1 and TRBJ2-1, with 7 bases that match TRBD2. From germline, CDR1 is KGHDR and CDR2 SFDVKD. This CDR3 region has 13 residues. The ends lost 9 bases at V and 2 bases at J; junction bases unmatched: 3. The CDR3 DNA sequence: TGTGCCACCTCGCTAGCGGCCTACAATGAGCAGTTCTTC. Encoded protein: CATSLAAYNEQFF.

The chain is built from TRBV7-9 and TRBJ2-5; 10 positions agree with TRBD2. With V trimmed by 4 bases and J by 5 bases, 4 bases remained unmatched. Looked up from germline, CDR1 is SEHNR and CDR2 is FQNEAQ (reference sequence). CDR3 size: 14 residues. DNA for the CDR3: TGTGCCAGCAGCTGGGGTAGCGGGGGGGAGACCCAGTACTTC. Translating it yields CASSWGSGGETQYF. Looking up the rest from reference TRBV7-9 and TRBJ2-5 gives the full variable domain: DTGVSQNPRHKITKRGQNVTFRCDPISEHNRLYWYRQTLGQGPEFLTYFQNEAQLEKSRLLSDRFSAERPKGSFSTLEIQRTEQGDSAMYLCASSWGSGGETQYFGPGTRLLVL.

The chain joins TRBV7-6 to TRBJ2-1, with 9 bases matching TRBD2. Per germline, CDR1 SGHVS and CDR2 FNYEAQ. V shed 5 bases, J shed 4 bases, and the junction held 6 bases outside the gene matches. The CDR3 runs to 15 residues. CDR3 DNA sequence: TGTGCCAGCAGCCTTGGGACTAGCCCATACAATGAGCAGTTCTTC. This codes for CASSLGTSPYNEQFF.

The chain combines TRBV7-6 with TRBJ2-1, with 10 bases lining up with TRBD2. Germline CDR1 is SGHVS and CDR2 is FNYEAQ. V dropped 4 bases and J dropped 5; count of bases not matched to a gene: 8. The CDR3 length is 16 residues. The chain's CDR3 is CASSYAPSGRDNEQFF. The DNA for the CDR3 is TGTGCCAGCAGCTACGCCCCTAGCGGGAGAGACAATGAGCAGTTCTTC.

The chain is built from TRBV30 and TRBJ2-3, with 8 bases that match TRBD2. Germline V gene lookup returns CDR1 GTSNPN and CDR2 SVGIG (reference sequence). The J segment lost 4 bases and the V segment lost 1 base, leaving 13 bases of the junction unmatched. The CDR3 contains 17 residues. CDR3 protein: CAWSELWLAGISDTQYF. DNA for the CDR3: TGTGCCTGGAGTGAGCTGTGGCTAGCGGGTATCTCAGATACGCAGTATTTT.

The chain is built from TRBV28 and TRBJ2-5; 8 bases map to TRBD1. With V trimmed by 6 bases and J by 5 bases, 5 bases remained unmatched. This CDR3 comprises 13 residues. The germline CDR1 and CDR2 sequences are MDHEN and SYDVKM. Written as DNA, the CDR3 is TGTGCCAGCAGGCGACAGGGGCGCGAGACCCAGTACTTC. The encoded protein is CASRRQGRETQYF.

The rearrangement uses TRBV11-2 and TRBJ2-5, with TRBD1 identical over 7 bases. The V gene's germline CDR1 is SGHAT and CDR2 FQNNGV. The CDR3 consists of 14 residues. The V segment lost 5 bases and the J segment 3 bases; nucleotides outside the gene matches: 6. This chain's CDR3 is CASSRGQLKETQYF. The DNA for the CDR3 is TGTGCCAGCAGCCGGGGACAGTTGAAAGAGACCCAGTACTTC.

The chain uses TRBV3-1 (or the pseudogene TRBV3-2) and TRBJ2-5; 11 bases are shared with TRBD2. The CDR3 consists of 18 residues. With V trimmed by 4 bases and J by 3 bases, 13 bases remained unmatched. The germline V gene encodes CDR1 LGHDT and CDR2 YNNKEL (reference sequence). The CDR3 DNA is TGTGCCAGCAGCCGGGTTGTCGGACTAGCGGGCGGGAAAGAGACCCAGTACTTC. It codes for CASSRVVGLAGGKETQYF.

The CDR3 DNA follows: TGCGCCAGCAGCCAAGCACTAGCGTCCGGGGAGCTGTTTTTT. This encodes CASSQALASGELFF. The rearrangement uses TRBV4-1 and TRBJ2-2; 7 bases align to TRBD2. Germline V CDR1 and CDR2: MGHRA, YSYEKL. V shed 1 base and J 6 bases; nucleotides not matched to a gene: 2. The CDR3 has 14 residues.

This clone was seen only once. Additional DNA sequences in this sample encode the identical CDR3. The V and J genes are TRBV7-8 and TRBJ2-7; D might be TRBD1 (6 bases). The CDR3 runs to 12 residues. Germline loops: CDR1 SGHVS, CDR2 FQNEAQ. V was clipped by 5 bases and J by 4 bases, with 9 bases between them. This chain's CDR3 is CASSLQGYEQYF. The CDR3 region has the DNA TGTGCCAGCAGCCTCCAGGGGTACGAGCAGTACTTC.

This clone was recorded many times. The genes are TRBV7-2 and TRBJ2-3, with TRBD2 matching over 11 bases. From germline, CDR1 is SGHTA and CDR2 FQGNSA. V lost 5 bases to trimming and J lost 7 bases; unmatched junction nucleotides: 11. The CDR3 loop spans 16 amino acids. The CDR3, as DNA: TGTGCCAGCAGCCCAACTTTAGCGGGAGGGCCGAATACGCAGTATTTT. This codes for CASSPTLAGGPNTQYF.

This sequence joins TRBV30 and TRBJ2-3; D may be TRBD2 (6 bases). CDR1 and CDR2 (germline): GTSNPN, SVGIG (reference sequence). V was pared by 0 bases and J by 2 bases, with 12 bases between. There are 15 residues in the CDR3. CDR3 sequence reads: CAWSVGGTPTDTQYF. The CDR3 nucleotides read TGTGCCTGGAGTGTTGGGGGGACCCCCACAGATACGCAGTATTTT.